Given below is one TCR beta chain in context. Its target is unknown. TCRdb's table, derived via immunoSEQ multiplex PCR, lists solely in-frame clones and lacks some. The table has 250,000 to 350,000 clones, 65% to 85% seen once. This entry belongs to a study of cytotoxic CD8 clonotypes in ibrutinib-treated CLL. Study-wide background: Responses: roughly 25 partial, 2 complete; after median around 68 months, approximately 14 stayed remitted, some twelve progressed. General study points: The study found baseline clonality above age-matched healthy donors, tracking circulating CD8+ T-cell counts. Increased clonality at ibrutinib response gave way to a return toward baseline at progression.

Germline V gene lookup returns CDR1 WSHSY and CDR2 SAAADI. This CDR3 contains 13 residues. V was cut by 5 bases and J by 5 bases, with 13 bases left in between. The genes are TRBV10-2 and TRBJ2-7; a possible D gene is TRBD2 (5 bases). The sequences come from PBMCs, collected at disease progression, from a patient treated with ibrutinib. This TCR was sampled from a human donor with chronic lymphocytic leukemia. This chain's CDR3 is CASSRTGVDEQYF. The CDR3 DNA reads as TGCGCCAGCAGTAGGACCGGGGTCGACGAGCAGTACTTC.